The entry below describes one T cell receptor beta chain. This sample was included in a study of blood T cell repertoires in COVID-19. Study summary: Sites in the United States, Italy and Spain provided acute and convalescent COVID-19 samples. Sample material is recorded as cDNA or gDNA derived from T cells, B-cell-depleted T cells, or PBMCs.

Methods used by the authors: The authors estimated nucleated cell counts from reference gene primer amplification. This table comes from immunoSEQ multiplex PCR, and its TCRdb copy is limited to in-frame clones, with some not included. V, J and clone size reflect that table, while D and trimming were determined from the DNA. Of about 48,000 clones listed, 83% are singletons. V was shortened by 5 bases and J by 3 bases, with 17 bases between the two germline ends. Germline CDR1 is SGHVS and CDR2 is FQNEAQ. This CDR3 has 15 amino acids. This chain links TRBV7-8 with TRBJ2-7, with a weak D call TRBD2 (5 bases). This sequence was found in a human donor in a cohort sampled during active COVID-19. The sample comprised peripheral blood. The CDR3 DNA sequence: TGTGCCAGCAGCAAGCCCGGGGTTAAGGTCTACGAGCAGTACTTC. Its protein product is CASSKPGVKVYEQYF.